This passage covers 5 T cell receptor beta chains from one sample sequenced in a study of control samples from healthy donors and cancer patients (dated by TCRdb to the early 2020s). Library preparation employed the immunoSEQ multiplex PCR assay. Imported from immuneACCESS, the table was reduced by TCRdb to in-frame sequences with V and J called. These copies leave out some clones; in studies compared against another copy, an unresolved V gene accounts for under half, and the cause of the remainder is not known. This sample has 99,000 or so clones in its table, and 83% of those were observed once. The top ten clonotypes cover 13% of the sample. Sample: blood. Every receptor here comes from a woman between 50 and 59 years old in good health.

The V and J genes are TRBV6-1 and TRBJ2-7; a weak D match, TRBD1 (6 bases). Trimming removed 1 base at V and 5 bases at J, with 15 bases between. The CDR3 totals 15 residues. CDR1 and CDR2 (germline): MNHNS, SASEGT. CDR3 DNA sequence: TGTGCCAGCAGTGAAGGCAGGGGCACTTCCCACGAGCAGTACTTC. Its translation: CASSEGRGTSHEQYF.

The chain recombines TRBV27 with TRBJ2-3, with D perhaps TRBD1 (6 bases). Deletions cut 3 bases from V and 4 bases from J, with 11 bases between. The CDR3 runs to 14 residues. Germline values: CDR1 MNHEY, CDR2 SMNVEV (reference sequence). The CDR3 sequence: CASSFTGRSDTQYF. The CDR3 bases are TGTGCCAGCAGTTTTACAGGGCGGTCAGATACGCAGTATTTT.

The J gene is TRBJ2-7, the V gene TRBV21-1; the D call in the table, TRBD1, was not verified against the DNA. TRBV21-1 is given as a pseudogene. The CDR3 consists of 16 residues. CDR3 region: CAGSPRHREGNYEQYF. CDR3 sequence (DNA): TGTGCCGGTTCCCCCAGACACCGCGAAGGAAACTACGAGCAGTACTTC.

This chain connects TRBV6-5 to TRBJ1-2, with D perhaps matching TRBD1 (6 bases). The CDR3 loop spans 14 amino acids. Trimming shortened V by 5 bases and J by 4 bases, and 14 bases separated the two germline ends. Looked up from germline, CDR1 is MNHEY and CDR2 is SVGAGI. CDR3 bases: TGTGCCAGCAGTATCAGGGGCCCAGGCTATGGCTACACCTTC. This codes for CASSIRGPGYGYTF.

In its sample, this clone was seen a few times. This chain uses TRBV21-1 with TRBJ2-1. TRBV21-1 is an annotated pseudogene. This CDR3 region has 11 residues. This CDR3 is CASGAGNEQFF. The CDR3 bases are TGTGCCTCCGGGGCTGGGAATGAGCAGTTCTTC.